Following are 3 T cell receptor beta chains from one sample sequenced in a study of T cells in Graves' hyperthyroidism and ophthalmopathy. Amplification of TCR beta CDR3 regions was performed using RNA transcripts as template. HTBI primers were used for first-round RT-PCR of the TCR CDR3. MiXCR, applied by TCRdb to the multiplex PCR reads, yields one record per CDR3 protein. The data show fewer than 500,000 distinct CDR3 sequences, about 15% seen once. Sequencing was carried out using blood. These receptors were collected from a man aged 18 to 29 with Graves' ophthalmopathy.

The chain recombines TRBV7-2 with TRBJ2-5; 10 bases line up with TRBD2. Germline lookup yields CDR1 SGHTA and CDR2 FQGNSA. CDR3 length equals 17 residues. V shed 5 bases, J shed 3 bases, and the junction held 12 bases outside the gene matches. The CDR3 reads CASSRSVAGGGEETQYF. The CDR3 DNA sequence: TGTGCCAGCAGCCGCAGTGTAGCGGGGGGCGGAGAAGAGACCCAGTACTTC.

This clonotype was recorded at least ten times. The V call is TRBV6-1, the J call TRBJ2-5; D unresolved. V lost 1 base and J 2 bases, leaving 5 bases between the germline ends. Germline V gene data show CDR1 as MNHNS and CDR2 as SASEGT. The CDR3 totals 13 residues. The CDR3 nucleotides are TGTGCCAGCAGTGAAGTGGCACAAGAGACCCAGTACTTC. It yields the protein CASSEVAQETQYF.

In this sample, this clonotype turned up many times. This rearrangement joins TRBV7-9 to TRBJ2-1; no firm D call. CDR1 is SEHNR and CDR2 is FQNEAQ in the germline V gene (reference sequence). The CDR3 spans 16 residues. The ends were cut back, 1 base at V and 1 base at J, with 11 bases in the middle. This CDR3 reads CASSLGSTSSYNEQFF. Written as DNA, the CDR3 is TGTGCCAGCAGCTTAGGAAGTACCAGTTCCTACAATGAGCAGTTCTTC.